A single sample is the source of the 21 T cell receptor beta chains below, sequenced in a study of OX40 agonist ivuxolimab in advanced cancers. Produced via immunoSEQ multiplex PCR; TCRdb's table is partial and in-frame only. Among approximately 77,000 clones listed, about 89% were seen once. The specimen comprised CD4+ or CD8+ T cells sorted from blood, sampled in a trial of the OX40 agonist ivuxolimab. These receptors were taken from an adult with an advanced solid tumor such as melanoma, head and neck, liver or kidney cancer.

This clone came up once. This chain links TRBV18 with TRBJ2-1, with 8 bases aligning to TRBD2. In germline, CDR1 is KGHSH, CDR2 LQKENI. The ends lost 3 bases at V and 0 bases at J; junction bases unmatched: 1. CDR3 length equals 15 residues. CDR3 sequence reads: CASSPGTSSYNEQFF. DNA for the CDR3: TGTGCCAGCTCACCCGGGACTAGCTCCTACAATGAGCAGTTCTTC.

The chain joins TRBV5-4 to TRBJ2-3, with a weak D call TRBD2 (5 bases). Germline V gene sequence: CDR1 SGHNT, CDR2 YYREEE (reference sequence). Trimming took off 2 bases at V and 0 bases at J, with 13 bases between the two ends. This CDR3 contains 16 residues. The CDR3 region has the DNA TGTGCCAGCAGCTTTTATCTAGGCGGGAGCACAGATACGCAGTATTTT. Protein sequence: CASSFYLGGSTDTQYF. The whole variable domain, filled in from reference TRBV5-4 and TRBJ2-3, reads ETGVTQSPTHLIKTRGQQVTLRCSSQSGHNTVSWYQQALGQGPQFIFQYYREEENGRGNFPPRFSGLQFPNYSSELNVNALELDDSALYLCASSFYLGGSTDTQYFGPGTRLTVL.

The CDR3 DNA follows: TGCGCCAGCAGCTTGTTAGCGGGAGGGCCCTACGAGCAGTACTTC. It specifies CASSLLAGGPYEQYF. The chain joins TRBV5-1 to TRBJ2-7; 11 bases fit TRBD2. V gave up 1 base and J gave up 2 bases; unmatched junction bases: 2. CDR1 and CDR2 from the germline V gene are SGHRS and YFSETQ. This CDR3 comprises 15 residues.

In its sample, this clone was seen a few times. The rearrangement links TRBV27 to TRBJ2-7, with 10 bases that match TRBD2. The CDR3 contains 13 residues. V dropped 5 bases and J dropped 6; count of bases not matched to a gene: 4. Per the germline V gene, CDR1 is MNHEY and CDR2 is SMNVEV (reference sequence). CDR3 nucleotide sequence: TGTGCCAGCAGTCGAAGCGGGAGGGCCGAGCAGTACTTC. Translating it yields CASSRSGRAEQYF.

The gene calls are TRBV6-1 and TRBJ2-5; TRBD1 matches at 7 bases. The CDR3 spans 14 residues. Germline V gene sequence: CDR1 MNHNS, CDR2 SASEGT. J gave up 2 bases and V 1 base, and 1 base lay outside the gene matches. CDR3 region: CASSEGGQQETQYF. CDR3 DNA sequence: TGTGCCAGCAGTGAAGGGGGACAGCAAGAGACCCAGTACTTC.

The rearrangement links TRBV6-1 to TRBJ2-1; 9 positions agree with TRBD2. Germline V CDR1 and CDR2: MNHNS, SASEGT. V was pared by 8 bases and J by 14 bases, with 13 bases of the junction left unmatched. This CDR3 contains 13 residues. CDR3 amino acids: CASASVGGTSKFF. In DNA, the CDR3 is TGTGCCAGCGCGTCAGTAGGGGGGACTAGCAAGTTCTTC.

The chain joins TRBV25-1 to TRBJ2-1; D not certain. Germline V gives CDR1 MGHDK, CDR2 SYGVNS. V was clipped by 1 base and J by 5 bases, with 12 bases between them. The CDR3 runs 15 residues. The CDR3 DNA reads TGTGCCAGCAGTGAATCGACATTAGCTAACAATGAGCAGTTCTTC. Residues: CASSESTLANNEQFF.

The gene calls are TRBV21-1 and TRBJ2-7; the D call TRBD2 from the table was never checked on the DNA. TRBV21-1 is marked as a pseudogene. The CDR3 length is 14 residues. CDR3 sequence: CASSRGGITYEQYF. The CDR3 region has the DNA TGTGCCAGCAGTCGGGGCGGGATTACCTACGAGCAGTACTTC.

V gene TRBV12-2 combines with J gene TRBJ1-2. TRBV12-2 has pseudogene status. This CDR3 spans 17 amino acids. The CDR3 coding sequence is TGTGCAAGTCGCTTAGGTCCTCCCGGCCCAGAGGACTATGGCTACACCTTC. Protein: CASRLGPPGPEDYGYTF.

The CDR3: CASSLEGYIDTIYF. CDR3 DNA: TGCGCCAGCAGCTTGGAAGGGTATATAGACACCATATATTTT. The gene calls are TRBV5-1 and TRBJ1-3; D not resolved. Germline lookup yields CDR1 SGHRS and CDR2 YFSETQ. The CDR3 has 14 amino acids. Trimming shortened V by 0 bases and J by 8 bases, and 12 bases separated the two germline ends.

CDR3 loop: CASSPDSTNEKLFF. The CDR3, as DNA: TGCGCCAGCAGCCCTGACAGTACTAATGAAAAACTGTTTTTT. The V and J genes are TRBV5-1 and TRBJ1-4, with D maybe TRBD1 (5 bases). CDR3 length: 14 amino acids. V lost 4 bases and J lost 2, with 9 bases in between. Germline CDR1 SGHRS, CDR2 YFSETQ. The full variable domain, rest sourced from reference TRBV5-1 and TRBJ1-4, is KAGVTQTPRYLIKTRGQQVTLSCSPISGHRSVSWYQQTPGQGLQFLFEYFSETQRNKGNFPGRFSGRQFSNSRSEMNVSTLELGDSALYLCASSPDSTNEKLFFGSGTQLSVL.

The chain has TRBV6-5 and TRBJ1-1; a possible D gene is TRBD1 (6 bases). Germline V gives CDR1 MNHEY, CDR2 SVGAGI. The CDR3 is 14 residues long. Trimming removed 6 bases from V and 4 bases from J, with 15 bases in between. The CDR3 DNA sequence: TGTGCCAGCAGGCCCGGAGGGGGGGGCACTGAAGCTTTCTTT. It is translated as CASRPGGGGTEAFF.

The rearrangement joins TRBV5-4 to TRBJ2-6; the D gene is possibly TRBD1 (6 bases). The CDR3 has 18 amino acids. CDR1 is SGHNT and CDR2 is YYREEE in the germline V gene (reference sequence). V lost 0 bases and J 0 bases, leaving 13 bases between the germline ends. The CDR3, as DNA: TGTGCCAGCAGCTTGGAGGGACACCTCCTCTCTGGGGCCAACGTCCTGACTTTC. Translation: CASSLEGHLLSGANVLTF.

The rearrangement links TRBV2 to TRBJ2-2, with 7 bases aligning to TRBD1. The CDR3 contains 14 residues. Germline V gene lookup returns CDR1 SNHLY and CDR2 FYNNEI. The J segment lost 6 bases and the V segment lost 5 bases, leaving 6 bases of the junction unmatched. The CDR3 is CASSTGQNPGELFF. The CDR3 DNA reads as TGTGCCAGCAGTACGGGACAGAATCCCGGGGAGCTGTTTTTT.

This CDR3 reads CSVASGRADTGELFF. The DNA of the CDR3 is TGCAGCGTTGCCAGCGGGAGGGCCGACACCGGGGAGCTGTTTTTT. The J gene is TRBJ2-2, the V gene TRBV29-1, with 10 nucleotides matching TRBD2. The CDR3 runs to 15 residues. Looked up from germline, CDR1 is SQVTM and CDR2 is ANQGSEA. J was trimmed by 3 bases and V by 4 bases; bases with no gene match: 5.

The CDR3 region has the DNA TGTGCCAGCACCTCGCTTGAATGGGGGGAAAAACTGTTTTTT. The encoded protein is CASTSLEWGEKLFF. The chain has TRBV27 and TRBJ1-4, with D possibly being TRBD1 (5 bases). V lost 7 bases to trimming and J lost 8 bases, with 17 bases between them. There are 14 residues in the CDR3. Germline assignment: CDR1 MNHEY and CDR2 SMNVEV (reference sequence).

The chain carries TRBV7-2 and TRBJ2-1, with 9 nucleotides matching TRBD2. The germline V gene encodes CDR1 SGHTA and CDR2 FQGNSA. V lost 1 base and J lost 4; bases outside the gene matches: 2. This CDR3 has 15 amino acids. The CDR3 DNA is TGTGCCAGCAGCTTAGAGGCGGGAGGGTACAATGAGCAGTTCTTC. As protein: CASSLEAGGYNEQFF.

This chain joins TRBV28 and TRBJ1-2; the D is unclear. The CDR3 length is 16 residues. Germline CDR1 MDHEN, CDR2 SYDVKM. Trimming took 7 bases from V and 4 from J, leaving 22 bases between them. The CDR3: CASIAPPGRGVYGYTF. Written as DNA, the CDR3 is TGTGCCAGCATCGCCCCCCCCGGACGGGGAGTCTATGGCTACACCTTC.

The rearrangement joins TRBV10-3 to TRBJ1-1; D unclear. The CDR3 covers 15 residues. The ends were cut back, 7 bases at V and 1 base at J, with 16 bases in the middle. In germline, CDR1 is ENHRY, CDR2 SYGVKD. In nucleotides, the CDR3 is TGTGCCATCAACGACGGATCTTTGGGGAACACTGAAGCTTTCTTT. It specifies CAINDGSLGNTEAFF.

This clone was counted once. The chain combines TRBV2 with TRBJ1-6, with a tentative D call TRBD1 (6 bases). The CDR3 extends over 15 amino acids. The V gene lost 7 bases and the J gene lost 0 bases, with 10 bases spanning the gap. Germline assignment: CDR1 SNHLY and CDR2 FYNNEI. The CDR3: CASTADSSYNSPLHF. DNA for the CDR3: TGTGCCAGCACAGCGGACAGCTCCTATAATTCACCCCTCCACTTT.

The rearrangement joins TRBV5-1 to TRBJ1-4, with D perhaps matching TRBD1 (5 bases). The germline V and J ends were trimmed by 4 bases and 5 bases, with 18 bases remaining between them. The CDR3 is 16 residues long. CDR1 and CDR2 from the germline V gene are SGHRS and YFSETQ. For the CDR3, the DNA is TGCGCCAGCAGCCGTCTACCGGGGCCGGGGAATGAAAAACTGTTTTTT. It translates to CASSRLPGPGNEKLFF.